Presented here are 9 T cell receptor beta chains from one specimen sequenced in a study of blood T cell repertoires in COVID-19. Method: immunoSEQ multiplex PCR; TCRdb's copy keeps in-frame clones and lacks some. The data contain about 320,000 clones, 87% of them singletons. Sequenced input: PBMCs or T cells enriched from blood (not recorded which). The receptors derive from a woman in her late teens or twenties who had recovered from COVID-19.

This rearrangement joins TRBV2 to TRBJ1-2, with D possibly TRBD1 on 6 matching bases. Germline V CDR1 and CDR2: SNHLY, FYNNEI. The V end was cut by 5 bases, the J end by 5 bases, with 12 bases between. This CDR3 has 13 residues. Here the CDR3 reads CASSSGTQYGYTF. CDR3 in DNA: TGTGCCAGCAGTTCCGGGACACAGTATGGCTACACCTTC.

The CDR3 here is CASSQEPPGGTEAFF. CDR3 sequence (DNA): TGCGCCAGCAGCCAAGAGCCCCCGGGGGGCACTGAAGCTTTCTTT. The chain employs TRBV4-1 and TRBJ1-1, with D tentatively TRBD1 (5 bases). Germline CDR1 reads MGHRA; CDR2 reads YSYEKL. V lost 0 bases, J lost 4 bases, and 12 bases lay in between. This CDR3 comprises 15 residues.

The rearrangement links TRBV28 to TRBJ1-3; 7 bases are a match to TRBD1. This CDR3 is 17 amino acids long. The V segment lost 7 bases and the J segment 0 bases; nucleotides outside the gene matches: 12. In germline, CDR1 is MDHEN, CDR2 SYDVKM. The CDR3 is CASIYLGGGPSGNTIYF. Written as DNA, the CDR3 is TGTGCCAGCATTTACCTAGGGGGCGGACCCTCTGGAAACACCATATATTTT. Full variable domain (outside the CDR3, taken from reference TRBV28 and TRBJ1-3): DVKVTQSSRYLVKRTGEKVFLECVQDMDHENMFWYRQDPGLGLRLIYFSYDVKMKEKGDIPEGYSVSREKKERFSLILESASTNQTSMYLCASIYLGGGPSGNTIYFGEGSWLTVV.

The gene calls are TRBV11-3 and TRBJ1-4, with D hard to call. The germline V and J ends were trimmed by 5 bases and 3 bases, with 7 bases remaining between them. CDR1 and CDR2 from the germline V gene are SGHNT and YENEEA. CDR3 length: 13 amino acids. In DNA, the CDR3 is TGTGCCAGCAGCCGAGGATCTAATGAAAAACTGTTTTTT. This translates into CASSRGSNEKLFF.

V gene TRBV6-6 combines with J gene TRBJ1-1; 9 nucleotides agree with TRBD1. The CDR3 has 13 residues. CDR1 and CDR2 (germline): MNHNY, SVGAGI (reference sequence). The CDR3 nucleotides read TGTGCTACGGGACAGGGTTTGTACACTGAAGCTTTCTTT. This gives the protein CATGQGLYTEAFF.

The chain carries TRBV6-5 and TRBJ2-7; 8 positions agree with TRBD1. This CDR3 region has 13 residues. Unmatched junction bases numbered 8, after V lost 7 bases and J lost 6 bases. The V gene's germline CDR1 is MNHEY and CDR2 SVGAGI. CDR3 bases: TGTGCCAGCACTTCGGACAGGGTTGGCGAGCAGTACTTC. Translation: CASTSDRVGEQYF.

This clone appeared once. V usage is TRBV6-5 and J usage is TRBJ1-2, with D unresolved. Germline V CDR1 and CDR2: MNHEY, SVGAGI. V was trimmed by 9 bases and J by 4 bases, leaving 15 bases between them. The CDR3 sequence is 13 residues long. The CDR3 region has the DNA TGTGCCAGTACGAGAGCAGGCCGCTATGGCTACACCTTC. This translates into CASTRAGRYGYTF.

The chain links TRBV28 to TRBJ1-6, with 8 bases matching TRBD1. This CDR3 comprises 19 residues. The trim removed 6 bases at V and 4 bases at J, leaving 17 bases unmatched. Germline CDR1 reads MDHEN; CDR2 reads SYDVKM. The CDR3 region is CASRPTSSGTGVYNSPLHF. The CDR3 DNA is TGTGCCAGCAGGCCAACCTCTTCCGGGACAGGAGTTTATAATTCACCCCTCCACTTT.

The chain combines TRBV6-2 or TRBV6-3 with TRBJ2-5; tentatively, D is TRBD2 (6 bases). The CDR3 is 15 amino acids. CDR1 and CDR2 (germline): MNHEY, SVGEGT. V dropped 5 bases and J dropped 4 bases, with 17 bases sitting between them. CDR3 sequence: CASSGRDSSRETQYF. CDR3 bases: TGTGCCAGCAGTGGACGGGACTCTTCGCGAGAGACCCAGTACTTC.